The present entry profiles one T cell receptor (beta chain) with its context. What it binds is not known. V was cut by 0 bases and J by 2 bases, with 12 bases left in between. The CDR3 covers 15 residues. CDR1 SGHRS and CDR2 YFSETQ come from the germline V gene. What was amplified from RNA transcripts were TCR beta CDR3 regions. Using the HTBI primer set, a first-round RT-PCR was run on the TCR CDR3. MiXCR, run by TCRdb on the multiplex PCR reads, gives a single entry per CDR3 protein. The sample lists a few hundred thousand distinct CDR3 sequences, 35% to 55% seen once, with more than 7% in the top ten. This record belongs to a study of T cells in Graves' hyperthyroidism and ophthalmopathy. Findings and caveats of the study: Most expanded thyroid clonotypes above 0.001 also appeared in blood. Ophthalmopathy was distinguished from stable hyperthyroidism by 13 V-J signatures.

Patients aged 18 to 65 had newly diagnosed hyperthyroidism that had lasted under 2 months. Patients with uncontrolled infections, other autoimmune diseases, pregnancy or lactation were excluded. This chain connects TRBV5-1 to TRBJ2-7; D remains ambiguous. This TCR was sampled from a young woman with Graves' hyperthyroidism. Sequenced: peripheral blood or thyroid tissue (not recorded which). As DNA, the CDR3 is TGCGCCAGCAGCTTGGAGGAAGGAATTGCCTACGAGCAGTACTTC. This sequence encodes CASSLEEGIAYEQYF.